This is a list of T cell receptor beta chains from one sample in a study of cytomegalovirus exposure and HLA in healthy donors. Assay used: immunoSEQ multiplex PCR; TCRdb lists only in-frame clones, some missing. The table records 200,000 to 250,000 clones, around 77% of them present only once. The source material was PBMCs. All receptors derive from a woman aged 25-40 years in good health and CMV-seronegative. Each CDR3 is given with its conserved first and last residue. Each record gives: CDR3 protein, CDR3 DNA, clone size, V gene, J gene, D gene. The D gene is left open where the match is weak. Clone size, where shown, is once, few, many, or a class for clones that have expanded.

CDR3: CASSSIPGTDWLAQYF
DNA: TGTGCCAGCAGTTCCATCCCCGGGACAGACTGGCTGGCCCAGTACTTC
size: NA
V: TRBV28
J: TRBJ2-5
D: TRBD1

CDR3: CASSFSGGVGGYPF
DNA: TGCGCCAGCAGCTTCTCAGGGGGCGTCGGAGGCTACCCCTTC
size: NA
V: TRBV5-1
J: TRBJ1-2
D: TRBD1

CDR3: CASWSRVSYEQYF
DNA: TGTGCCAGCTGGAGCAGGGTCTCCTACGAGCAGTACTTC
size: NA
V: TRBV6-5
J: TRBJ2-7
D: NA

CDR3: CASSSDIMNTEAFF
DNA: TGTGCCAGCAGTTCAGACATAATGAACACTGAAGCTTTCTTT
size: NA
V: TRBV6-6
J: TRBJ1-1
D: NA

CDR3: CASSPRTGTNEKLFF
DNA: TGTGCCAGCTCACCGCGGACAGGGACGAATGAAAAACTGTTTTTT
size: NA
V: TRBV18
J: TRBJ1-4
D: TRBD1

CDR3: CAWDRLNEQYF
DNA: TGTGCCTGGGACAGGTTGAACGAGCAGTACTTC
size: NA
V: TRBV30
J: TRBJ2-7
D: NA

CDR3: CASRGGSSGANVLTF
DNA: TGTGCGTCCCGAGGGGGAAGCTCTGGGGCCAACGTCCTGACTTTC
size: NA
V: TRBV7-2
J: TRBJ2-6
D: NA

CDR3: CASTTGPRNYNSPLHF
DNA: TGTGCCAGCACCACAGGTCCCCGAAACTATAATTCACCCCTCCACTTT
size: NA
V: TRBV2
J: TRBJ1-6
D: NA

CDR3: CASSKDRVDQPQHF
DNA: TGTGCCAGCAGCAAAGACAGGGTGGATCAGCCCCAGCATTTT
size: NA
V: TRBV21-1
J: TRBJ1-5
D: NA

CDR3: CATVDSPLSGNTIYF
DNA: TGTGCCACAGTGGACAGCCCACTCTCTGGAAACACCATATATTTT
size: NA
V: TRBV19
J: TRBJ1-3
D: NA

CDR3: CASSLLREGSYEQYF
DNA: TGTGCCAGCAGCTTATTGCGGGAGGGCAGTTACGAGCAGTACTTC
size: NA
V: TRBV7-2
J: TRBJ2-7
D: TRBD2

CDR3: CASTRSPDRRLEEQFF
DNA: TGCGCCAGCACCCGGAGTCCGGACAGGCGCCTGGAAGAGCAGTTCTTC
size: NA
V: TRBV4-1
J: TRBJ2-1
D: TRBD1

CDR3: CSSSWGGERSGPYGYTF
DNA: TGTTCCAGCAGCTGGGGGGGCGAGCGGTCGGGTCCCTATGGCTACACCTTC
size: NA
V: TRBV7-9
J: TRBJ1-2
D: NA

CDR3: CASSLGGQGANEKLFF
DNA: TGTGCCAGCAGCTTAGGGGGGCAGGGAGCTAATGAAAAACTGTTTTTT
size: NA
V: TRBV7-9
J: TRBJ1-4
D: NA

CDR3: CASSVGQGAYYGYTF
DNA: TGTGCCAGCAGCGTTGGACAGGGGGCATACTATGGCTACACCTTC
size: NA
V: TRBV9
J: TRBJ1-2
D: TRBD1

CDR3: CASSQVIGSGGYEQYF
DNA: TGTGCCAGCAGCCAAGTGATCGGGTCGGGAGGCTACGAGCAGTACTTC
size: many
V: TRBV4-2
J: TRBJ2-7
D: TRBD2

CDR3: CASSFNRGLQPQHF
DNA: TGTGCCAGCAGTTTTAACAGGGGGCTTCAGCCCCAGCATTTT
size: NA
V: TRBV28
J: TRBJ1-5
D: TRBD1

CDR3: CASSFQGPNEKLFF
DNA: TGTGCCAGCAGCTTTCAGGGGCCTAATGAAAAACTGTTTTTT
size: few
V: TRBV7-8
J: TRBJ1-4
D: NA

CDR3: CASSSRPGTSGWGEQFF
DNA: TGTGCCAGCAGCTCCCGGCCCGGGACTAGCGGGTGGGGTGAGCAGTTCTTC
size: NA
V: TRBV7-6
J: TRBJ2-1
D: TRBD2

CDR3: CASSLDWDSYTGELFF
DNA: TGTGCCAGCAGCTTAGATTGGGACAGCTACACCGGGGAGCTGTTTTTT
size: NA
V: TRBV11-2
J: TRBJ2-2
D: TRBD1

CDR3: CASSWGPQETQYF
DNA: TGTGCCAGCAGTTGGGGGCCCCAAGAGACCCAGTACTTC
size: NA
V: TRBV9
J: TRBJ2-5
D: NA

CDR3: CASSGGISVAEAFF
DNA: TGCGCCAGCAGCGGAGGGATTTCGGTAGCTGAAGCTTTCTTT
size: NA
V: TRBV5-1
J: TRBJ1-1
D: NA

CDR3: CASSPADFYEQYF
DNA: TGTGCCAGCAGCCCCGCGGACTTCTACGAGCAGTACTTC
size: NA
V: TRBV11-2
J: TRBJ2-7
D: NA

CDR3: CASSQDIRVTGRPQFF
DNA: TGTGCCAGCAGCCAAGATATCAGGGTGACCGGCCGTCCGCAGTTCTTC
size: NA
V: TRBV4-2
J: TRBJ2-1
D: NA

CDR3: CAWSVWSGGPRQETQYF
DNA: TGTGCCTGGAGTGTGTGGAGCGGGGGGCCTCGGCAAGAGACCCAGTACTTC
size: once
V: TRBV30
J: TRBJ2-5
D: TRBD2

CDR3: CASSIESGSVATEAFF
DNA: TGTGCCAGTAGTATCGAAAGCGGCTCCGTGGCGACTGAAGCTTTCTTT
size: NA
V: TRBV19
J: TRBJ1-1
D: NA

CDR3: CSFEVSGTDTQYF
DNA: TGCAGCTTTGAAGTATCCGGCACAGATACGCAGTATTTT
size: NA
V: TRBV29-1
J: TRBJ2-3
D: NA

CDR3: CAGKSGGDTEAFF
DNA: TGTGCCGGAAAAAGCGGGGGGGACACTGAAGCTTTCTTT
size: NA
V: TRBV6-1
J: TRBJ1-1
D: NA

CDR3: CASSTSGGPDYEQYF
DNA: TGTGCCAGCAGTACTAGCGGGGGGCCGGACTACGAGCAGTACTTC
size: NA
V: TRBV9
J: TRBJ2-7
D: TRBD2

CDR3: CASSVGLAGRNEQFF
DNA: TGTGCCAGCAGCGTAGGACTAGCGGGTCGAAATGAGCAGTTCTTC
size: NA
V: TRBV9
J: TRBJ2-1
D: TRBD2

CDR3: CATRGHRNTEAFF
DNA: TGTGCCACTAGGGGACATAGGAACACTGAAGCTTTCTTT
size: NA
V: TRBV19
J: TRBJ1-1
D: NA

CDR3: CASSILAGPLGEQFF
DNA: TGTGCCAGTAGTATACTAGCGGGACCCTTAGGGGAGCAGTTCTTC
size: NA
V: TRBV19
J: TRBJ2-1
D: TRBD2

CDR3: CSSSLVLSSGFWNEQFF
DNA: TGTTCCAGCAGCTTAGTCCTGTCGTCAGGTTTTTGGAATGAGCAGTTCTTC
size: few
V: TRBV7-9
J: TRBJ2-1
D: NA

CDR3: CASSRGGETQYF
DNA: TGTGCCAGCAGTAGGGGAGGTGAGACCCAGTACTTC
size: few
V: TRBV6-5
J: TRBJ2-5
D: NA

CDR3: CAIQATGTGYNEQFF
DNA: TGTGCCATCCAAGCAACCGGGACAGGCTACAATGAGCAGTTCTTC
size: NA
V: TRBV10-3
J: TRBJ2-1
D: TRBD1

CDR3: CASSYSSLSGVHYGYTF
DNA: TGTGCCAGCAGTTACTCAAGCCTCAGTGGAGTTCACTATGGCTACACCTTC
size: once
V: TRBV27
J: TRBJ1-2
D: NA

CDR3: CASSLPGQGAFGELFF
DNA: TGTGCCAGCAGTTTGCCGGGTCAGGGGGCATTCGGGGAGCTGTTTTTT
size: NA
V: TRBV28
J: TRBJ2-2
D: TRBD1

CDR3: CASLRGTTNTGELFF
DNA: TGTGCCAGCCTGCGGGGGACTACGAACACCGGGGAGCTGTTTTTT
size: NA
V: TRBV9
J: TRBJ2-2
D: TRBD2

CDR3: CASSWGARREQYF
DNA: TGTGCCAGCTCCTGGGGAGCGCGACGGGAGCAGTACTTC
size: NA
V: TRBV18
J: TRBJ2-7
D: NA

CDR3: CASTKRGPYTGELFF
DNA: TGTGCCAGCACCAAAAGAGGGCCGTACACCGGGGAGCTGTTTTTT
size: NA
V: TRBV6-1
J: TRBJ2-2
D: NA

CDR3: CASSLNGDEQFF
DNA: TGTGCCAGCAGTTTAAACGGAGATGAGCAGTTCTTC
size: NA
V: TRBV27
J: TRBJ2-1
D: NA

CDR3: CASLTGTYNEQFF
DNA: TGTGCCAGTCTGACAGGGACCTACAATGAGCAGTTCTTC
size: NA
V: TRBV5-6
J: TRBJ2-1
D: TRBD1

CDR3: CASSQSVAGWSADTQYF
DNA: TGCGCCAGCAGCCAGTCAGTAGCGGGGTGGTCGGCAGATACGCAGTATTTT
size: NA
V: TRBV4-1
J: TRBJ2-3
D: TRBD2

CDR3: CASSLLREVHEQYF
DNA: TGTGCCAGCAGTTTATTGCGGGAGGTTCACGAGCAGTACTTC
size: NA
V: TRBV28
J: TRBJ2-7
D: TRBD2

CDR3: CSGGTGRTEAFF
DNA: TGCAGCGGGGGGACAGGTCGGACTGAAGCTTTCTTT
size: once
V: TRBV29-1
J: TRBJ1-1
D: TRBD1

CDR3: CASSPVLRGSNGYTF
DNA: TGTGCCAGCTCACCGGTCTTACGGGGATCGAATGGCTACACCTTC
size: NA
V: TRBV18
J: TRBJ1-2
D: NA

CDR3: CASNGGLAKNIQYF
DNA: TGTGCCAGCAACGGAGGGTTAGCCAAAAACATTCAGTACTTC
size: NA
V: TRBV2
J: TRBJ2-4
D: NA

CDR3: CASSLSGGSGYGYTF
DNA: TGTGCCAGCAGTTTATCTGGGGGGAGCGGCTATGGCTACACCTTC
size: once
V: TRBV27
J: TRBJ1-2
D: NA

CDR3: CASSYLTGGTEAFF
DNA: TGTGCCAGCAGTTACCTGACAGGTGGGACTGAAGCTTTCTTT
size: once
V: TRBV6-5
J: TRBJ1-1
D: NA

CDR3: CASSYSYRGTEAFF
DNA: TGTGCCAGCAGTTACTCGTACAGGGGCACTGAAGCTTTCTTT
size: NA
V: TRBV6-5
J: TRBJ1-1
D: TRBD1

CDR3: CASSFRLAGGRNEQFF
DNA: TGTGCCAGCAGCTTTCGACTAGCGGGAGGGCGTAATGAGCAGTTCTTC
size: few
V: TRBV5-4
J: TRBJ2-1
D: TRBD2

CDR3: CASSLGPAGGGTDTQYF
DNA: TGTGCCAGCAGCTTAGGCCCGGCGGGAGGAGGGACAGATACGCAGTATTTT
size: NA
V: TRBV13
J: TRBJ2-3
D: TRBD2

CDR3: CASSIGWERKAYNEQFF
DNA: TGTGCCAGTAGTATCGGATGGGAGCGGAAGGCCTACAATGAGCAGTTCTTC
size: NA
V: TRBV19
J: TRBJ2-1
D: NA

CDR3: CASSSDREVNEQFF
DNA: TGTGCCAGCAGTTCGGACAGGGAGGTCAATGAGCAGTTCTTC
size: NA
V: TRBV28
J: TRBJ2-1
D: TRBD1

CDR3: CASSFTTGFSYEQYF
DNA: TGCGCCAGCAGCTTCACTACAGGGTTCTCCTACGAGCAGTACTTC
size: few
V: TRBV5-1
J: TRBJ2-7
D: NA

CDR3: CASSFNGLNNEQFF
DNA: TGTGCCAGCAGTTTCAACGGACTTAACAATGAGCAGTTCTTC
size: NA
V: TRBV6-5
J: TRBJ2-1
D: NA

CDR3: CASSNIGWTQYF
DNA: TGTGCCAGCAGCAATATCGGTTGGACCCAGTACTTC
size: few
V: TRBV7-9
J: TRBJ2-5
D: NA

CDR3: CASREWGGGESVTQYF
DNA: TGTGCCAGCAGAGAATGGGGCGGGGGGGAATCGGTCACGCAGTATTTT
size: NA
V: TRBV4-2
J: TRBJ2-3
D: TRBD2

CDR3: CSVGQGYTEAFF
DNA: TGCAGCGTCGGACAGGGGTACACTGAAGCTTTCTTT
size: NA
V: TRBV29-1
J: TRBJ1-1
D: TRBD1

CDR3: CASSQDVAGETQYF
DNA: TGCGCCAGCAGCCAAGACGTAGCCGGGGAGACCCAGTACTTC
size: NA
V: TRBV4-1
J: TRBJ2-5
D: NA